This T cell receptor (beta chain) was captured in a study of T cell repertoires in cytomegalovirus infection. Looking at the study overall: CMV epitopes that were recently identified and HLA-C-restricted were used alongside well-studied HLA-B-restricted ones. Based on public TCR beta signatures, there were indications of CMV infection and of a matching HLA type. Overall study results and limits: The response measured ex vivo was dominated by TCR beta clonotypes (HLA-C-restricted and CMV-specific).

Germline V CDR1 and CDR2: SGHRS, YFSETQ. V dropped 3 bases and J dropped 5 bases, with 13 bases sitting between them. The CDR3 contains 14 residues. TCRdb re-derived calls from the reads in MiXCR, one entry per CDR3 protein. Of some 320,000 distinct CDR3 sequences detected, 25% to 35% appear once; the ten largest clones hold 15% to 25%. Of note for this clonotype: Antigen unknown.

The source material was cultured PBMCs, sampled from culture after CMV antigen stimulation. The TCR originated in a human donor in good health (CMV status not recorded). Some clones in this sample may be carry-over from other donors' samples. This chain connects TRBV5-1 to TRBJ2-3, with D possibly TRBD1 on 6 matching bases. The CDR3, as DNA: TGCGCCAGCAGCTCACAGGGAGTTGAAGATACGCAGTATTTT. It encodes CASSSQGVEDTQYF. Supplemented by reference TRBV5-1 and TRBJ2-3, the full variable domain reads KAGVTQTPRYLIKTRGQQVTLSCSPISGHRSVSWYQQTPGQGLQFLFEYFSETQRNKGNFPGRFSGRQFSNSRSEMNVSTLELGDSALYLCASSSQGVEDTQYFGPGTRLTVL.